A selection of T cell receptor beta chains follows, all from one sample in a study of T cell changes during pregnancy in multiple sclerosis. Method: immunoSEQ multiplex PCR; TCRdb's copy keeps in-frame clones and lacks some. There are about 40,000 clones in the sample; 92% occur only once, and approximately 0.79% lies in the top ten. The starting material was CD4+ T cells from peripheral blood mononuclear cells, obtained in the third trimester of pregnancy. The receptors derive from a female donor with multiple sclerosis, enrolled in a pregnancy study. Both conserved end residues are part of each CDR3. Fields, in order: J gene, D gene, V gene, CDR3 protein, CDR3 DNA. A D gene is named only where the DNA matches it firmly.

TRBJ2-2 | TRBD1 | TRBV7-3 | CASSPGQGTGELFF | TGTGCCAGCAGCCCGGGACAGGGGACCGGGGAGCTGTTTTTT
TRBJ2-5 | NA | TRBV6-5 | CASRQYQETQYF | TGTGCCAGCAGGCAGTACCAAGAGACCCAGTACTTC
TRBJ2-7 | TRBD2 | TRBV6-1 | CASRSPQLAWYEQYF | TGTGCCAGCAGAAGCCCCCAACTAGCGTGGTACGAGCAGTACTTC
TRBJ2-7 | NA | TRBV6-5 | CASSLAGTPSYEQYF | TGTGCCAGCAGTTTGGCCGGGACTCCTTCCTACGAGCAGTACTTC
TRBJ2-3 | NA | TRBV18 | CASSPPGKNGSPDTQYF | TGTGCCAGCTCACCACCCGGTAAGAATGGTTCCCCAGATACGCAGTATTTT
TRBJ1-1 | TRBD1 | TRBV6-1 | CASARGPNTEAFF | TGTGCCAGCGCAAGGGGGCCGAACACTGAAGCTTTCTTT
TRBJ2-3 | TRBD1 | TRBV4-2 | CASSQNRDRDTDTQYF | TGTGCCAGCAGCCAAAACCGGGACAGGGATACAGATACGCAGTATTTT
TRBJ1-1 | TRBD1 | TRBV9 | CASSVGPETGAGEAFF | TGTGCCAGCAGCGTAGGCCCGGAGACAGGGGCCGGTGAAGCTTTCTTT
TRBJ2-1 | TRBD2 | TRBV18 | CASSPRGFSYNEQFF | TGTGCCAGCTCACCGCGGGGGTTTTCCTACAATGAGCAGTTCTTC
TRBJ2-3 | NA | TRBV6-4 | CASSDPLSSGRAETDTQYF | TGTGCCAGCAGTGACCCCCTCTCGTCCGGGAGAGCCGAAACAGATACGCAGTATTTT
TRBJ2-1 | TRBD1 | TRBV7-9 | CASSFTIGTGGNEQFF | TGTGCCAGCAGTTTCACCATCGGGACAGGGGGCAATGAGCAGTTCTTC
TRBJ2-7 | TRBD2 | TRBV19 | CASSSSGNSYEQYF | TGTGCCAGTAGTAGCAGCGGGAACTCCTACGAGCAGTACTTC